One and the same sample provided the 17 T cell receptor beta chains below, sequenced in a study of response to subunit inactivated influenza vaccine. TCRdb processed the RT-PCR reads anew with MiXCR; each CDR3 protein has one entry. The table shows about 540,000 distinct CDR3 sequences, with around a quarter occurring only once. The same data also went into a second study, on T cells expressing NK-cell markers. From that paper: The authors made TCR beta cDNA libraries by 5'RACE template switching. This switching added a universal primer site and UMIs.

The source material was CD4+ T cells sorted from PBMCs, sampled approximately 13 days after vaccination. The receptors stem from a man aged 50-60 years who received an inactivated influenza vaccine.

In this sample, this clonotype turned up a few times. The chain employs TRBV20-1 and TRBJ2-1, with 8 bases identical to TRBD1. J was trimmed by 1 base and V by 2 bases; bases with no gene match: 4. Germline assignment: CDR1 DFQATT and CDR2 SNEGSKA (reference sequence). This CDR3 comprises 15 residues. The CDR3 region has the DNA TGCAGTGCTAGATCGAGGACAGGGTCCTACAATGAGCAGTTCTTC. Its protein product is CSARSRTGSYNEQFF.

This clonotype was observed a handful of times. The rearrangement joins TRBV11-2 to TRBJ1-2; D unclear. With 5 bases removed from V and 8 bases from J, the gap between germline ends came to 21 bases. CDR3 length equals 15 residues. From germline, CDR1 is SGHAT and CDR2 FQNNGV. CDR3 sequence reads: CASSPRLGSLSGYTF. CDR3 nucleotide sequence: TGTGCCAGCAGCCCCCGTCTGGGCTCCCTTTCGGGCTACACCTTC.

This clonotype was recorded at least ten times. CDR3 bases: TGTGCCAGCAGCGCGGGACTAGCGGGTTACAATGAGCAGTTCTTC. Encoded protein: CASSAGLAGYNEQFF. The chain uses TRBV11-2 and TRBJ2-1; 12 bases are a match to TRBD2. CDR3 length: 15 residues. With 5 bases clipped from V and 4 bases from J, the junction kept 3 bases outside the gene matches. Germline V gene data show CDR1 as SGHAT and CDR2 as FQNNGV.

This clonotype was found a few times. The chain carries TRBV5-4 and TRBJ2-3; possible D gene TRBD2, 6 bases. Trimming stripped 4 bases from V and 0 bases from J, with 15 bases between. The germline CDR1 and CDR2 sequences are SGHNT and YYREEE (reference sequence). This CDR3 is built from 16 residues. CDR3 nucleotides: TGTGCCAGCAGCGTGAAGCGGAGCGGGAGCACAGATACGCAGTATTTT. This translates into CASSVKRSGSTDTQYF. Together with reference TRBV5-4 and TRBJ2-3, the CDR3 gives the full variable domain: ETGVTQSPTHLIKTRGQQVTLRCSSQSGHNTVSWYQQALGQGPQFIFQYYREEENGRGNFPPRFSGLQFPNYSSELNVNALELDDSALYLCASSVKRSGSTDTQYFGPGTRLTVL.

This clonotype was detected a few times. The chain employs TRBV29-1 and TRBJ2-5, with 10 bases that match TRBD1. Trimming cost V 0 bases and J 4 bases; bases outside gene matches: 11. There are 17 residues in the CDR3. Per germline, CDR1 SQVTM and CDR2 ANQGSEA. DNA of the CDR3: TGCAGCGTTGAAGATCCAAGACAGGGGGCGGATGGAGAGACCCAGTACTTC. It translates to CSVEDPRQGADGETQYF.

The chain uses TRBV5-5 and TRBJ1-5; D not resolved. The CDR3 extends over 12 amino acids. V lost 1 base to trimming and J lost 9 bases, with 8 bases between them. Germline CDR1 SGHKS, CDR2 YYEKEE (reference sequence). CDR3 bases: TGTGCCAGCAGCTTGCGGGATGGGCCCCAGCATTTT. It yields the protein CASSLRDGPQHF. The whole variable domain, remainder taken from reference TRBV5-5 and TRBJ1-5, is DAGVTQSPTHLIKTRGQQVTLRCSPISGHKSVSWYQQVLGQGPQFIFQYYEKEERGRGNFPDRFSARQFPNYSSELNVNALLLGDSALYLCASSLRDGPQHFGDGTRLSIL.

The rearrangement uses TRBV20-1 and TRBJ2-5, with TRBD2 identical over 11 bases. This CDR3 has 16 residues. The germline CDR1 and CDR2 sequences are DFQATT and SNEGSKA (reference sequence). V was pared by 0 bases and J by 1 base, with 4 bases of the junction left unmatched. CDR3 amino acids: CSARDPTSGSQETQYF. CDR3 coding DNA: TGCAGTGCTAGAGATCCAACTAGCGGGAGCCAAGAGACCCAGTACTTC.

The chain is built from TRBV28 and TRBJ2-1, with 9 bases aligning to TRBD2. CDR1 and CDR2 from the germline V gene are MDHEN and SYDVKM. The junction had 12 bases not matched to a gene; V was cut back by 6 bases and J by 9 bases. There are 15 residues in the CDR3. The CDR3 nucleotides are TGTGCCAGCAGCGCGGGGGGCGGGAGGGGCGGTGAGCAGTTCTTC. It specifies CASSAGGGRGGEQFF.

This clonotype has just a few counts. The V and J genes are TRBV20-1 and TRBJ1-2, with D perhaps matching TRBD1 (6 bases). Germline values: CDR1 DFQATT, CDR2 SNEGSKA (reference sequence). Trimming left V 3 bases short and J 3 bases short, with 11 bases between. The CDR3 consists of 13 residues. The DNA for the CDR3 is TGCAGTGCTAGGAACGAGGGGGACTATGGCTACACCTTC. Residues: CSARNEGDYGYTF.

CDR3 protein: CATSSGGGTDTQYF. The CDR3, as DNA: TGCGCCACCTCTAGCGGGGGTGGCACAGATACGCAGTATTTT. The chain is built from TRBV10-2 and TRBJ2-3; TRBD2 aligns across 10 bases. V lost 10 bases, J lost 1 base, and 5 bases stayed unmatched. The CDR3 is made up of 14 amino acids. The germline gives CDR1 WSHSY, CDR2 SAAADI.

This clonotype occurred a few times. V and J are TRBV12-3 or TRBV12-4 and TRBJ1-1; 8 nucleotides agree with TRBD1. The CDR3 is 15 amino acids. Trimming removed 5 bases from V and 4 bases from J; junction bases left unmatched: 9. CDR3: CASSVMDTGGTEAFF. Here the CDR3 DNA reads TGTGCCAGCAGTGTGATGGACACAGGGGGCACTGAAGCTTTCTTT.

The rearrangement uses TRBV7-9 and TRBJ1-2; no reliable D call. Trimming left V 4 bases short and J 3 bases short, with 18 bases between. Germline V CDR1 and CDR2: SEHNR, FQNEAQ (reference sequence). The CDR3 has 16 amino acids. CDR3 protein: CASSSLGGGKDYGYTF. Here the CDR3 DNA reads TGTGCCAGCAGCTCACTCGGTGGAGGGAAGGACTATGGCTACACCTTC.

This clonotype has more than one count but fewer than ten. The chain is built from TRBV10-3 and TRBJ1-5, with D uncertain. The CDR3 length is 15 residues. CDR1 and CDR2 (germline): ENHRY, SYGVKD. Trimming cost V 0 bases and J 7 bases, with 13 bases left between them. CDR3 region: CAISESLGGNQPQHF. CDR3 sequence (DNA): TGTGCCATCAGTGAGTCGTTGGGAGGTAACCAGCCCCAGCATTTT.

The V call is TRBV11-2, the J call TRBJ2-7, with 8 bases matching TRBD2. From germline, CDR1 is SGHAT and CDR2 FQNNGV. CDR3 length: 15 residues. Trimming at V came to 4 bases and at J to 5 bases, leaving 10 bases not matched to a gene. The DNA for the CDR3 is TGTGCCAGCAGCTCATCGGCGGGGGGATCGGACGAGCAGTACTTC. It specifies CASSSSAGGSDEQYF.

This clonotype turned up a few times. V usage is TRBV12-3 or TRBV12-4 and J usage is TRBJ2-2, with TRBD1 identical over 7 bases. The length of the CDR3 is 12 residues. V lost 6 bases to trimming and J lost 8 bases; unmatched junction nucleotides: 3. CDR3 bases: TGTGCCAGCAGGACAGGGTCGGGGGAGCTGTTTTTT. As protein: CASRTGSGELFF.

This clonotype came up a few times. V is TRBV5-1 and J is TRBJ1-3; 7 bases map to TRBD1. The CDR3 loop spans 15 amino acids. From germline, CDR1 is SGHRS and CDR2 YFSETQ. With V trimmed by 4 bases and J by 2 bases, 6 bases remained unmatched. The DNA for the CDR3 is TGCGCCAGCAGCACAACAGGGGCACCTGGAAACACCATATATTTT. Its translation: CASSTTGAPGNTIYF.

V usage is TRBV4-3 and J usage is TRBJ1-2, with D unclear. Germline V gene sequence: CDR1 LGHNA, CDR2 YSLEER. The CDR3 covers 14 residues. Trimming left V 2 bases short and J 8 bases short, with 15 bases between. CDR3 nucleotides: TGCGCCAGCAGCCAATTCCCACCGGATGGCGGCTACACCTTC. Residues: CASSQFPPDGGYTF.